The source of this TCR beta chain is a study of shared clonotypes between healthy human individuals. On the study more broadly: Per donor, three plates held CD4 naive cells, three held CD4 memory, two held CD8 naive and one held CD8 memory.

Data came from immunoSEQ multiplex PCR; TCRdb stores just in-frame clones and leaves some out. Of roughly 2.2 million clones detected, less than 95% appear once; the ten largest clones hold about 0.41%. CD4+ cell separation produced CD45RA+ naive and CD45RA-negative memory subsets. Study results and caveats: Compared with clonotypes that all four donors shared, non-shared clonotypes had lower generation probabilities.

V shed 4 bases, J shed 6 bases, and the junction held 6 bases outside the gene matches. CDR3 length: 15 amino acids. Germline V CDR1 and CDR2: SGDLS, YYNGEE. Notes on this clone: The antigen is unknown.

What was sequenced was naive CD4+ T cells from PBMCs. Sample subset: CD45RA+ positively selected. The J gene is TRBJ2-1, the V gene TRBV9, with 11 positions matching TRBD2. The receptor was isolated from a young man in good health. Some clones in this sample may be carry-over from other donors' samples. CDR3 bases: TGTGCCAGCAGCCCGACTAGCGGGAAAAGCAATGAGCAGTTCTTC. Its protein is CASSPTSGKSNEQFF. Full variable domain (remainder filled in from reference TRBV9 and TRBJ2-1): DSGVTQTPKHLITATGQRVTLRCSPRSGDLSVYWYQQSLDQGLQFLIQYYNGEERAKGNILERFSAQQFPDLHSELNLSSLELGDSALYFCASSPTSGKSNEQFFGPGTRLTVL.